This T cell receptor (beta chain) was sequenced for a study of blood T cells in healthy people across ages. Primed by a sample-barcoded 5' primer and a J-beta primer mix, a second PCR proceeded for 7 to 11 cycles. TCRdb reanalysed the 5' RACE reads using MiXCR and keeps one entry per CDR3 protein. The table lists roughly 830,000 distinct CDR3 sequences, 62% of them singletons. Germline CDR1 reads DFQATT; CDR2 reads SNEGSKA (reference sequence). CDR3 size: 14 residues. Trimming took 3 bases from V and 7 from J; bases not matched to a gene: 9. Sequencing was carried out using blood. The chain is built from TRBV20-1 and TRBJ2-3, with TRBD2 identical over 8 bases. The receptor comes from a man aged 25-45 years in good health. CDR3 sequence: CSASGVAGWNTQYF. CDR3 nucleotides: TGCAGTGCTAGTGGCGTAGCGGGGTGGAATACGCAGTATTTT.